Listed below are T cell receptor beta chains from one sample, sequenced in a study of blood T cell repertoires in COVID-19. The protocol was immunoSEQ multiplex PCR, while the TCRdb copy is restricted to in-frame clones and leaves out a portion. Among about 49,000 clones listed, around 86% were seen once. The sequenced sample was peripheral blood. These receptors all come from a middle-aged man with active COVID-19. The CDR3 runs from the conserved cysteine through the conserved F or W. D genes are given only for firm matches. The size of a clone is reported for some rows only, either as once, few or many, or as a class for expanded clones.

clone_size	v_call	d_call	j_call	cdr3_nt	cdr3_aa
-	TRBV15	-	TRBJ2-7	TGTGCCACCAGCAGAGATCCAGAGGTCGAGCAGTACTTC	CATSRDPEVEQYF
-	TRBV7-8	-	TRBJ2-7	TGTGCCAGCAGTTCAGTAAGGCCTAGAGATGCCTACGAGCAGTACTTC	CASSSVRPRDAYEQYF
-	TRBV18	TRBD2	TRBJ2-1	TGTGCCAGCTCAGAGGGACTAGCGCTACCTATTGAGCAGTTCTTC	CASSEGLALPIEQFF
-	TRBV29-1	-	TRBJ1-1	TGCAGCGTTGAAGGTGAGGCGGGGGCCGGGTACACTGAAGCTTTCTTT	CSVEGEAGAGYTEAFF
-	TRBV28	-	TRBJ1-5	TGTGCCAGCAGTTTATTGGGTTTTCAGAGGGCTAATCAGCCCCAGCATTTT	CASSLLGFQRANQPQHF
-	TRBV5-6	-	TRBJ2-3	TGTGCCAGCAGCTTACGGTCGCGGCATACAGATACGCAGTATTTT	CASSLRSRHTDTQYF
-	TRBV7-9	-	TRBJ2-7	TGTGCCAGCAGCTTAGCGTCTGTCAGCTCCTACGAGCAGTACTTC	CASSLASVSSYEQYF
once	TRBV3-1/TRBV3-2	-	TRBJ2-7	TGTGCCAGCAGCCAAGATGGGCCGTACGAGCAGTACTTC	CASSQDGPYEQYF
-	TRBV28	TRBD1	TRBJ2-1	TGTGCCAGCAGTCTGCGGGACAGGTATAGCTCCTACAATGAGCAGTTCTTC	CASSLRDRYSSYNEQFF
-	TRBV9	TRBD1	TRBJ2-3	TGTGCCAGCAGCGTGGCAAAGGGGACAGGGATAGGTACAGATACGCAGTATTTT	CASSVAKGTGIGTDTQYF
-	TRBV3-1/TRBV3-2	-	TRBJ1-1	TGTGCCAGCAGCCCCCGGGCCGCCTCGGGAGAGGCTTTCTTT	CASSPRAASGEAFF
-	TRBV7-6	-	TRBJ1-3	TGTGCCAGCAGCTTAGCCCCGGGGGGATTTGGAAACACCATATATTTT	CASSLAPGGFGNTIYF
-	TRBV5-1	TRBD2	TRBJ2-3	TGCGCCAGCAGACAGGGACTAGCGGGAGCAGATACGCAGTATTTT	CASRQGLAGADTQYF
few	TRBV28	TRBD2	TRBJ2-7	TGTGCCAGCAGTTTTTTAACTAGCGGGCGACGACAGTACTTC	CASSFLTSGRRQYF
-	TRBV9	-	TRBJ1-1	TGTGCCAGCACCAGACACCCGAACACTGAAGCTTTCTTT	CASTRHPNTEAFF
-	TRBV28	TRBD2	TRBJ2-3	TGTGCCAGCAGTTCCCTACTAGCGGCTAGCACAGATACGCAGTATTTT	CASSSLLAASTDTQYF
-	TRBV2	TRBD2	TRBJ2-5	TGTGCCAGTCTAGCGGGAGGGCTGGAAGAGACCCAGTACTTC	CASLAGGLEETQYF
-	TRBV30	TRBD2	TRBJ2-1	TGTGCCTGGAGTGCCCTAGCGGGAGTCTACAATGAGCAGTTCTTC	CAWSALAGVYNEQFF
-	TRBV9	-	TRBJ1-4	TGTGCCAGCAGCCCTTGGACAGTTAATGAAAAACTGTTTTTT	CASSPWTVNEKLFF
-	TRBV19	TRBD1	TRBJ1-2	TGTGCCAGTAGGCCTCGGACAGGTGTTGTTGCATACACCTTC	CASRPRTGVVAYTF
-	TRBV6-1	-	TRBJ1-4	TGTGCCAGCAGTGAAGCCTTGGGGCAGGGGAATGAAAAACTGTTTTTT	CASSEALGQGNEKLFF
-	TRBV5-1	TRBD2	TRBJ2-2	TGCGCCAGCAGCCTGACAGGACTAGCGGGAGGGCCCGGCGGGGAGCTGTTTTTT	CASSLTGLAGGPGGELFF
-	TRBV2	TRBD2	TRBJ2-3	TGTGCCAGCGTCGGAGCGGGAGTTAAAGATACGCAGTATTTT	CASVGAGVKDTQYF
-	TRBV28	-	TRBJ1-1	TGTGCCAGCAGTTTCCCCAGGGGAAAAGCTGAAGCTTTCTTT	CASSFPRGKAEAFF
-	TRBV5-1	TRBD2	TRBJ2-3	TGCGCCAGCAGCTCCCTAGCGGGAGGGGAGAATACGCAGTATTTT	CASSSLAGGENTQYF
-	TRBV28	-	TRBJ1-1	TGTGCCAGCAGTTTATCGGGCAGGGGACCTGAAGCTTTCTTT	CASSLSGRGPEAFF
-	TRBV7-3	-	TRBJ2-3	TGTGCCAGCAGCTCGGGACTTAGCACAGATACGCAGTATTTT	CASSSGLSTDTQYF
-	TRBV18	-	TRBJ2-3	TGTGCCAGCTCACCCTTCGGAGGGGATACGCAGTATTTT	CASSPFGGDTQYF
once	TRBV5-1	-	TRBJ1-2	TGCGCCAGCAGCTTGGGCCCCGCGGGTCCCAACTATGGCTACACCTTC	CASSLGPAGPNYGYTF
-	TRBV27	TRBD1	TRBJ2-7	TGTGCCAGCAGTTTAAGGGGGGACAGGGGAAGGGGTATTTACGAGCAGTACTTC	CASSLRGDRGRGIYEQYF
-	TRBV20-1	-	TRBJ2-1	TGCAGTGCTAGTAGTCGACATACAACCTACAATGAGCAGTTCTTC	CSASSRHTTYNEQFF
-	TRBV5-4	-	TRBJ2-5	TGTGCCAGCAGCTCCACTGGCGGGGGCTGGTGGCAAGAGACCCAGTACTTC	CASSSTGGGWWQETQYF
-	TRBV3-1/TRBV3-2	-	TRBJ2-1	TGTGCCAGCAGCCAAGATCCCAGTTACAATGAGCAGTTCTTC	CASSQDPSYNEQFF
-	TRBV3-1/TRBV3-2	TRBD2	TRBJ2-2	TGTGCCAGCAGCCTTCGGGTTCTACTAGCGAGAAACACCGGGGAGCTGTTTTTT	CASSLRVLLARNTGELFF
-	TRBV24-1	TRBD2	TRBJ2-3	TGTGCCACCAGTGAACTGACTAGCGGGACAGGCACAGATACGCAGTATTTT	CATSELTSGTGTDTQYF
-	TRBV2	-	TRBJ2-5	TGTGCCAACTCGTACCAAGAGACCCAGTACTTC	CANSYQETQYF
-	TRBV11-2	TRBD2	TRBJ2-2	TGTGCCAGCAGCCGAGGGCGGGAGACCGGGACCGGGGAGCTGTTTTTT	CASSRGRETGTGELFF
once	TRBV28	TRBD2	TRBJ2-7	TGTGCCAGCAGTTTAAGCGGGAGGGCTTTTGATTCCTACGAGCAGTACTTC	CASSLSGRAFDSYEQYF
-	TRBV5-4	-	TRBJ2-7	TGTGCCACATTACAGGGAAGGTCAGGCGAGCAGTACTTC	CATLQGRSGEQYF
-	TRBV12-3/TRBV12-4	-	TRBJ2-2	TGTGCCAGCAGTTTTGTAGGGGAGCTGTTTTTT	CASSFVGELFF
few	TRBV27	-	TRBJ1-5	TGTGCCAGCGGCCACAGGGTACGGCAGCCCCAGCATTTT	CASGHRVRQPQHF
-	TRBV5-8	TRBD1	TRBJ2-1	TGTGCCAGCAGCAGGGGACAGGGCTCCTACAATGAGCAGTTCTTC	CASSRGQGSYNEQFF
-	TRBV29-1	-	TRBJ1-4	TGCAGCGTTGAAGTACTGACAGCCTCTAATGAAAAACTGTTTTTT	CSVEVLTASNEKLFF
-	TRBV19	TRBD2	TRBJ2-1	TGTGCCAGTAGTGAAGCGGGAGGATACAATGAGCAGTTCTTC	CASSEAGGYNEQFF
-	TRBV6-1	TRBD1	TRBJ2-2	TGTGCCAGCAGTGAAAGGGGGACAGCAAACACCGGGGAGCTGTTTTTT	CASSERGTANTGELFF
-	TRBV27	TRBD2	TRBJ2-3	TGTGCCAGCAGTTTGCAGGTTGGGGCGAGGGGGACTAGCGGTCGCACAGATACGCAGTATTTT	CASSLQVGARGTSGRTDTQYF
-	TRBV7-9	TRBD2	TRBJ2-7	TGTGCCAGCTCGAGGGTAGCGGGAGCTCACCACGAGCAGTACTTC	CASSRVAGAHHEQYF